The 11 T cell receptor beta chains below all came from one sample that was sequenced in a study of cytomegalovirus exposure and HLA in healthy donors. 13 Jbeta primers and 60 Vbeta primers were used for the PCR. Produced via immunoSEQ multiplex PCR; TCRdb's table is partial and in-frame only. The sample lists more than 95,000 clones, over 70% occurring once. The specimen sequenced was PBMCs. These receptors were taken from a woman between 50 and 59 years old in good health and CMV-seronegative.

There are a few counts of this clone. At one end, the junction sequence differs from germline, possibly due to a read error. The chain joins TRBV5-1 to TRBJ2-7; TRBD2 is a possible D gene (6 bases). Germline assignment: CDR1 SGHRS and CDR2 YFSETQ. This CDR3 has 15 residues. CDR3 sequence reads: CSSSFWYAGFGEQYF. The CDR3 DNA reads TGCTCCAGCAGCTTCTGGTATGCGGGGTTTGGCGAGCAGTACTTC.

The chain couples TRBV30 to TRBJ2-3; TRBD2 might be the D (6 bases). This CDR3 has 14 residues. CDR1 is GTSNPN, CDR2 SVGIG, per germline (reference sequence). Trimming cost V 3 bases and J 1 base, with 11 bases left between them. The chain's CDR3 is CAWRGSGGTDTQYF. The CDR3 DNA sequence: TGTGCCTGGAGAGGTAGCGGAGGCACAGATACGCAGTATTTT.

This clone occurred a few times. This rearrangement joins TRBV6-4 to TRBJ2-7; 12 nucleotides line up with TRBD2. The trim removed 4 bases at V and 6 bases at J, leaving 4 bases unmatched. The length of the CDR3 is 14 residues. Per germline, CDR1 MRHNA and CDR2 SNTAGT. The CDR3 nucleotides read TGTGCCAGCAGTGTGACTAGCGGGAGTCGCGAGCAGTACTTC. This encodes CASSVTSGSREQYF.

The CDR3 region is CASSLSADTQYF. The CDR3 coding sequence is TGTGCCAGCAGCTTATCCGCGGATACGCAGTATTTT. V is TRBV7-2 and J is TRBJ2-3; D gene ambiguous. Trimming left V 2 bases short and J 6 bases short, with 6 bases between. The CDR3 sequence is 12 residues long. Germline V gene sequence: CDR1 SGHTA, CDR2 FQGNSA.

The sample holds one count of this clone. The chain links TRBV6-5 to TRBJ1-2, with D unresolved. CDR3 length: 12 residues. Germline CDR1 and CDR2: MNHEY and SVGAGI. With 4 bases removed from V and 7 bases from J, the gap between germline ends came to 10 bases. Here the CDR3 DNA reads TGTGCCAGCAGTTCTCGAGGGTTTGGCTACACCTTC. It encodes CASSSRGFGYTF.

The chain recombines TRBV5-4 with TRBJ1-1, with TRBD1 as a possible D gene (5 bases). Looked up from germline, CDR1 is SGHNT and CDR2 is YYREEE (reference sequence). The V end lost 2 bases, the J end lost 0 bases, and 11 bases lay between the germline ends. This CDR3 has 15 residues. Here the CDR3 DNA reads TGTGCCAGCAGCTTCCCCCAGGGCATGAACACTGAAGCTTTCTTT. Translating it yields CASSFPQGMNTEAFF.

The rearrangement links TRBV13 to TRBJ2-3; D remains unclear. Germline V lookup: CDR1 PRHDT, CDR2 FYEKMQ (reference sequence). The CDR3 consists of 18 residues. V gave up 5 bases and J gave up 2 bases, with 23 bases separating them. CDR3 sequence reads: CASSLRRLSLSPTDTQYF. For the CDR3, the DNA is TGTGCCAGCAGCCTCCGCCGGCTTAGCCTCTCACCCACAGATACGCAGTATTTT.

As for this clone: Germline and junction disagree at one end, which may indicate a read error. The chain is built from TRBV7-7 and TRBJ2-2; the match to TRBD2 covers 12 bases. Germline V gene sequence: CDR1 SSHAT, CDR2 FNYEAQ (reference sequence). The length of the CDR3 is 16 residues. CDR3 nucleotides: TGTGCTAGCAGCACTGGACTAGCGGGACACACCGGGGAGCTGTTTTTT. Translating it yields CASSTGLAGHTGELFF. The full variable domain, in which reference TRBV7-7 and TRBJ2-2 provide the parts outside the CDR3, is GAGVSQSPRYKVTKRGQDVTLRCDPISSHATLYWYQQALGQGPEFLTYFNYEAQPDKSGLPSDRFSAERPEGSISTLTIQRTEQRDSAMYRCASSTGLAGHTGELFFGEGSRLTVL.

The chain uses TRBV30 and TRBJ1-2; maybe TRBD1 (5 bases). From germline, CDR1 is GTSNPN and CDR2 SVGIG (reference sequence). V lost 2 bases and J 0 bases, leaving 10 bases between the germline ends. This CDR3 spans 14 amino acids. In DNA, the CDR3 is TGTGCCTGGAGTCGACAGCTAACTAACTATGGCTACACCTTC. Translating gives CAWSRQLTNYGYTF.

This chain's CDR3 is CASSMGQGGYGYTF. As DNA, the CDR3 is TGTGCCAGTAGTATGGGACAGGGCGGCTATGGCTACACCTTC. The V call is TRBV19, the J call TRBJ1-2, with TRBD1 matching over 9 bases. Trimming removed 3 bases from V and 4 bases from J; junction bases left unmatched: 3. The germline V gene encodes CDR1 LNHDA and CDR2 SQIVND (reference sequence). The length of the CDR3 is 14 residues.

V gene TRBV18 combines with J gene TRBJ2-2, with a possible D match to TRBD1 (6 bases). This CDR3 is built from 15 residues. V shed 3 bases and J shed 5 bases, with 13 bases lying between them. Per germline, CDR1 KGHSH and CDR2 LQKENI. For the CDR3, the DNA is TGTGCCAGCTCACCCTTGGCAGGGGCAACCGGGGAGCTGTTTTTT. This sequence encodes CASSPLAGATGELFF.